The 5 T cell receptor beta chains in this list originate from one sample, sequenced in a study of spatial heterogeneity in lung cancer. Documented time point: sample taken at primary tumor resection. Unsorted whole RNA of tumor, nontumor lung or frozen PBMC was sequenced. TCRdb fed the 5' RACE reads into MiXCR, producing one record per CDR3 protein. Counted here are roughly 16,000 distinct CDR3 sequences, 20% to 25% occurring once; the ten biggest clones make up approximately 18%. Specimen: PBMCs, collected at surgery. These receptors came from a female donor with early-stage non-small cell lung cancer.

At least ten counts were recorded for this clonotype. This chain joins TRBV12-3 or TRBV12-4 and TRBJ2-3, with 10 bases that match TRBD2. CDR3 length: 14 residues. V lost 6 bases, J lost 6 bases, and 6 bases stayed unmatched. The CDR3, as DNA: TGTGCCAGCAGGGTAGCGGGAGGTGGGGATACGCAGTATTTT. It translates to CASRVAGGGDTQYF.

Many counts were recorded for this clonotype. The chain carries TRBV29-1 and TRBJ2-5; 11 positions agree with TRBD2. Germline values: CDR1 SQVTM, CDR2 ANQGSEA. The ends lost 0 bases at V and 2 bases at J; junction bases unmatched: 5. CDR3 length: 16 residues. The CDR3 protein is CSVEDPGLAAQETQYF. The DNA of the CDR3 is TGCAGCGTTGAAGACCCGGGACTAGCGGCACAAGAGACCCAGTACTTC.

This clonotype appeared many times. A much larger clone lies one base from this, so it may be a read error. The CDR3 spells CVSSLLLGSQETQYF. CDR3 nucleotides: TGTGTCAGCAGCTTGCTGTTAGGGTCGCAAGAGACCCAGTACTTC. The rearrangement links TRBV5-4 to TRBJ2-5; D remains unclear. CDR3 length: 15 amino acids. Germline assignment: CDR1 SGHNT and CDR2 YYREEE (reference sequence).

This clonotype has only one observation. The J gene is TRBJ1-5, the V gene TRBV28; TRBD1 agrees at 7 bases. CDR3 length: 15 residues. Losses at the gene ends were 2 bases for V and 5 bases for J; bases not matched to a gene: 6. Per the germline V gene, CDR1 is MDHEN and CDR2 is SYDVKM. For the CDR3, the DNA is TGTGCCAGCAGTTTAGTGCAGGGGGGGCATCAGCCCCAGCATTTT. Its translation is CASSLVQGGHQPQHF.

This clonotype was observed many times. The V gene is TRBV28, the J gene TRBJ2-4; possible D gene TRBD1, 6 bases. Trimming left V 1 base short and J 5 bases short, with 15 bases between. Germline V gene lookup returns CDR1 MDHEN and CDR2 SYDVKM. This CDR3 has 16 residues. CDR3 in DNA: TGTGCCAGCAGTTTATCAGGTTGGGGGCACGAAAACATTCAGTACTTC. It yields the protein CASSLSGWGHENIQYF.